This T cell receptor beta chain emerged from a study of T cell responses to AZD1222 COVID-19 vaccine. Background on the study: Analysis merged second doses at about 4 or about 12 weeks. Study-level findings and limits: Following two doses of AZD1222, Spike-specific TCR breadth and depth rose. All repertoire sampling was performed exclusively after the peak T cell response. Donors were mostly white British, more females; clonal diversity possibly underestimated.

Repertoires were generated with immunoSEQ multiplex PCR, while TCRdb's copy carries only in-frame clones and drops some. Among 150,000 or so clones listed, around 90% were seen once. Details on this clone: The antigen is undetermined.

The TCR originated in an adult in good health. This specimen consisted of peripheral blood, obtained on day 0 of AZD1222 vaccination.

The CDR3 DNA reads TGTGCCAGCAGCCAAGAGGTCCCCCTCGAGCAGTACTTC. Its translation: CASSQEVPLEQYF. The V call is TRBV14, the J call TRBJ2-7; D remains unclear. CDR3 length: 13 amino acids. Deletions cut 0 bases from V and 6 bases from J, with 9 bases between. CDR1 is SGHDN, CDR2 FVKESK, per germline.